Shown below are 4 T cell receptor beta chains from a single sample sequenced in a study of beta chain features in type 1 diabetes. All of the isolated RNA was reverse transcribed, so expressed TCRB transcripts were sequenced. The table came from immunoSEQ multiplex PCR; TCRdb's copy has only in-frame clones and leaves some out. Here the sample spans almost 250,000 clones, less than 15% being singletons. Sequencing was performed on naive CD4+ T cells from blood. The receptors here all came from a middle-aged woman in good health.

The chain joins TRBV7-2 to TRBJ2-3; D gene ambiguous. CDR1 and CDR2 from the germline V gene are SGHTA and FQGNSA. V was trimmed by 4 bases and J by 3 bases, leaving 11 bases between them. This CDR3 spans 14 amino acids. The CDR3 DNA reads TGTGCCAGCAGCTCCCCCCCTTTAACAGATACGCAGTATTTT. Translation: CASSSPPLTDTQYF. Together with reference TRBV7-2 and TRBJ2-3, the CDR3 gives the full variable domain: GAGVSQSPSNKVTEKGKDVELRCDPISGHTALYWYRQSLGQGLEFLIYFQGNSAPDKSGLPSDRFSAERTGGSVSTLTIQRTQQEDSAVYLCASSSPPLTDTQYFGPGTRLTVL.

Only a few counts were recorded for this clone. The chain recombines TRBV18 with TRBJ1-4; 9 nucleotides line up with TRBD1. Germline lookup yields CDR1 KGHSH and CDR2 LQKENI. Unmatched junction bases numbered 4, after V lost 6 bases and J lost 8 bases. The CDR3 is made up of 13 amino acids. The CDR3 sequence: CASSTGTGEKLFF. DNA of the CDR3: TGTGCCAGCTCTACCGGGACAGGGGAAAAACTGTTTTTT.

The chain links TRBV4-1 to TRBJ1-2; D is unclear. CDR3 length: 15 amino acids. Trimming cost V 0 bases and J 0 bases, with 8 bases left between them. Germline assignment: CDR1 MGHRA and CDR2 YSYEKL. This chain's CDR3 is CASSQEEWSNYGYTF. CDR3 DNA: TGCGCCAGCAGCCAAGAGGAGTGGTCTAACTATGGCTACACCTTC.

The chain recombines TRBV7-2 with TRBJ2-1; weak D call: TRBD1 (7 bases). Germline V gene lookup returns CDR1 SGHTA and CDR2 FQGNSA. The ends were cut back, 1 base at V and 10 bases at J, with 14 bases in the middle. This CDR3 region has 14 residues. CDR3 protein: CASSLGPQGGEQFF. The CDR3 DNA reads TGTGCCAGCAGCTTAGGCCCCCAGGGGGGCGAGCAGTTCTTC.